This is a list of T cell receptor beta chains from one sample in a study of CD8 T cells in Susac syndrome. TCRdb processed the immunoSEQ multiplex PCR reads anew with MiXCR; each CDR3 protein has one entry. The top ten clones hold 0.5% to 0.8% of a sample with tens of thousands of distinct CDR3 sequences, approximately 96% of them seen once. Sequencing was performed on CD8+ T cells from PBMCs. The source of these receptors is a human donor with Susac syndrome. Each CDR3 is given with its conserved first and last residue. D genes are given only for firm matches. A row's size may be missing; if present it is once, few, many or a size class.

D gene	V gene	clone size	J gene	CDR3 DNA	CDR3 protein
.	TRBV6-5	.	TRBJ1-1	TGTGCCAGCAGGCAGACTGACACTGAAGCTTTCTTT	CASRQTDTEAFF
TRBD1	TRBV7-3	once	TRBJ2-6	TGTGCCAGCAGCCTGCCGGGACAGGCACTGGCCGGGGCCAACGTCCTGACTTTC	CASSLPGQALAGANVLTF
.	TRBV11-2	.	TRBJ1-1	TGTGCCAGCAGGGCGACCGGGGGTAACACTGAAGCTTTCTTT	CASRATGGNTEAFF
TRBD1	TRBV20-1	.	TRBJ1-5	TGCAGTGCTTATGGGACAGGGAGGCACCAGCCCCAGCATTTT	CSAYGTGRHQPQHF
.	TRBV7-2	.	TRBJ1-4	TGTGCCAGCAGCTTTGTAGTTAATGAAAAACTGTTTTTT	CASSFVVNEKLFF
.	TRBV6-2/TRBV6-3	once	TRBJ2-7	TGTGCCAGCAGTTACTCGGTTTCGAGGTCCTACGAGCAGTACTTC	CASSYSVSRSYEQYF
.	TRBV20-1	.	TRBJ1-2	TGCAGTGCTAGCCCGAGGGGGGGTAACTATGGCTACACCTTC	CSASPRGGNYGYTF
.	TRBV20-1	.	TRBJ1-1	TGCAGTGCTAGAGATCTCTCGACCGGCGACACTGAAGCTTTCTTT	CSARDLSTGDTEAFF
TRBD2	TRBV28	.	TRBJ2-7	TGTGCCAGCAGTCCAACTAGCGAGACCTACGAGCAGTACTTC	CASSPTSETYEQYF
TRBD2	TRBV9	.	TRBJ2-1	TGTGCCAGCAGCGCGAGCGGGGGGGCGTCCCATGAGCAGTTCTTC	CASSASGGASHEQFF
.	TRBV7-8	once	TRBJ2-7	TGTGCCAGCAGCCGAGACCGTGATGAGCAGTACTTC	CASSRDRDEQYF
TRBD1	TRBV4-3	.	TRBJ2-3	TGCGCCAGCAGCCAAGATGGAGACAGGGGGCAGGCAGATACGCAGTATTTT	CASSQDGDRGQADTQYF
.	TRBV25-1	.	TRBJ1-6	TGTGCCAGCAGTCGACAGGATAATTCACCCCTCCACTTT	CASSRQDNSPLHF
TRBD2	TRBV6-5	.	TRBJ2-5	TGTGCCAGCGCGGGACTAGCTGGGCGTCAAGAGACCCAGTACTTC	CASAGLAGRQETQYF
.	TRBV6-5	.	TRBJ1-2	TGTGCCAGCAGTCGGACGGGAGAAAACTATGGCTACACCTTC	CASSRTGENYGYTF
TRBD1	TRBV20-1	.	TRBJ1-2	TGCAGGGCTACCAGGGGGGAGAGTGGCTACACCTTC	CRATRGESGYTF
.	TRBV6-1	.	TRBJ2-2	TGTGCCAGCAGAAAGGCAGGGGGGGAGGCTTTCACCGGGGAGCTGTTTTTT	CASRKAGGEAFTGELFF
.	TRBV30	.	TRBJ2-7	TGTGCCTGGAGTGTAGACAGGACCTACGAGCAGTACTTC	CAWSVDRTYEQYF
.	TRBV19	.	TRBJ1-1	TGTGCCAGTAGTCCAAGAGGGGAAACTGAAGCTTTCTTT	CASSPRGETEAFF
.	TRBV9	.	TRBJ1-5	TGTGCCAGCAGCGTAGCGGCTGGTGGACAGCCCCAGCATTTT	CASSVAAGGQPQHF
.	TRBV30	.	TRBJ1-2	TGTGCCTGGAGTGTCCCTATGAAGATCGCTAACTATGGCTACACCTTC	CAWSVPMKIANYGYTF
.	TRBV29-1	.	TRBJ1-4	TGCAGCGTTGGGTGGCAGCCAGGGGAAAAACTGTTTTTT	CSVGWQPGEKLFF
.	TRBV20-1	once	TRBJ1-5	TGCAGTGCTCGGGCTGAATCCGGGAGGGGCAATCAGCCCCAGCATTTT	CSARAESGRGNQPQHF